The 11 T cell receptor beta chains below come from one sample, sequenced in a study of T cell responses to AZD1222 COVID-19 vaccine. Generated by immunoSEQ multiplex PCR, the TCRdb table keeps only in-frame clones and is missing some. This sample has 140,000 to 150,000 clones, with approximately 78% found just once. This material consisted of peripheral blood, taken on day 0 of MenACWY control vaccination. These receptors originate from an adult in good health.

The V gene is TRBV6-5, the J gene TRBJ2-1, with TRBD2 as a possible D gene (6 bases). V was clipped by 2 bases and J by 12 bases, with 14 bases between them. Germline-derived CDR1 and CDR2 are MNHEY and SVGAGI. The CDR3 totals 13 residues. CDR3 in DNA: TGTGCCAGCAGTTACCCTTCCACGGGGGTGCAGTTCTTC. Amino acid sequence: CASSYPSTGVQFF.

V gene TRBV19 combines with J gene TRBJ1-6; no clear D. The germline V gene has CDR1 LNHDA and CDR2 SQIVND (reference sequence). This CDR3 spans 13 amino acids. With 8 bases removed from V and 10 bases from J, the gap between germline ends came to 15 bases. CDR3 region: CASSSGWRSPLHF. The CDR3 region has the DNA TGTGCCAGTTCGTCGGGGTGGAGGTCACCCCTCCACTTT.

The chain is built from TRBV14 and TRBJ2-7; D is unclear. Trimming pared 4 bases from V and 0 bases from J, leaving 4 bases between. The germline V gene has CDR1 SGHDN and CDR2 FVKESK. This CDR3 contains 12 residues. This CDR3 is CASSPSSYEQYF. In DNA, the CDR3 is TGTGCCAGCAGCCCAAGCTCCTACGAGCAGTACTTC.

V gene TRBV10-3 combines with J gene TRBJ1-1; TRBD1 might be the D (6 bases). The V and J ends lost 6 bases and 2 bases respectively, with 7 bases between them. The CDR3 consists of 12 residues. Germline-derived CDR1 and CDR2 are ENHRY and SYGVKD. This chain's CDR3 is CAIRGGNTEAFF. The CDR3, as DNA: TGTGCCATCAGAGGGGGTAACACTGAAGCTTTCTTT.

This sequence joins TRBV7-8 and TRBJ1-3; 9 bases map to TRBD1. The J segment lost 4 bases and the V segment lost 5 bases, leaving 6 bases of the junction unmatched. This CDR3 has 15 residues. Looked up from germline, CDR1 is SGHVS and CDR2 is FQNEAQ. The DNA of the CDR3 is TGTGCCAGCAGCCTCCGGACAGGGGAAGGAAACACCATATATTTT. This sequence encodes CASSLRTGEGNTIYF.

This chain links TRBV28 with TRBJ2-3, with 12 bases that match TRBD2. With V trimmed by 8 bases and J by 6 bases, 3 bases remained unmatched. Germline V gene lookup returns CDR1 MDHEN and CDR2 SYDVKM. The CDR3 covers 13 residues. For the CDR3, the DNA is TGTGCCAGCCGCGGGACTAGCGGGGATACGCAGTATTTT. Translated: CASRGTSGDTQYF.

The chain carries TRBV5-4 and TRBJ2-6; no clear D. The CDR3 has 14 amino acids. V gave up 5 bases and J gave up 4 bases, with 10 bases separating them. Germline V gene sequence: CDR1 SGHNT, CDR2 YYREEE (reference sequence). The CDR3, as DNA: TGTGCCAGCAGTCCCCGAGAGGGGGCCAACGTCCTGACTTTC. Translation: CASSPREGANVLTF.

The chain is built from TRBV6-6 and TRBJ2-1, with 8 bases that match TRBD1. J lost 4 bases, V lost 6 bases, and 2 bases had no gene match. The germline V gene has CDR1 MNHNY and CDR2 SVGAGI (reference sequence). The CDR3 sequence is 13 residues long. CDR3 amino acids: CASRRQGYNEQFF. The CDR3 DNA reads TGTGCCAGCAGGCGACAGGGGTACAATGAGCAGTTCTTC.

The rearrangement links TRBV5-1 to TRBJ1-1, with TRBD1 matching over 9 bases. The CDR3 extends over 16 amino acids. Germline values: CDR1 SGHRS, CDR2 YFSETQ. With V trimmed by 4 bases and J by 0 bases, 7 bases remained unmatched. The CDR3 protein is CASSMGQGILNTEAFF. The CDR3 DNA reads TGCGCCAGCAGCATGGGACAGGGAATCTTGAACACTGAAGCTTTCTTT.

The chain joins TRBV9 to TRBJ1-1; 9 nucleotides agree with TRBD1. The germline gives CDR1 SGDLS, CDR2 YYNGEE. The CDR3 consists of 13 residues. V shed 0 bases and J 8 bases; nucleotides not matched to a gene: 2. CDR3 sequence (DNA): TGTGCCAGCAGCGTAGGAGGGACAGGGGAAGCTTTCTTT. It yields the protein CASSVGGTGEAFF. The variable domain in full, completed from reference TRBV9 and TRBJ1-1, reads DSGVTQTPKHLITATGQRVTLRCSPRSGDLSVYWYQQSLDQGLQFLIQYYNGEERAKGNILERFSAQQFPDLHSELNLSSLELGDSALYFCASSVGGTGEAFFGQGTRLTVV.

The chain joins TRBV7-9 to TRBJ2-2; TRBD1 aligns across 7 bases. This CDR3 is 15 amino acids long. Germline V CDR1 and CDR2: SEHNR, FQNEAQ (reference sequence). The V and J ends lost 3 bases and 6 bases, in that order; junction bases with no gene match: 7. Here the CDR3 DNA reads TGTGCCAGCAGCTTCGGCACAGGGGTCTCCGGGGAGCTGTTTTTT. This encodes CASSFGTGVSGELFF.